This T cell receptor (beta chain) was observed in a study of blood T cell repertoires in COVID-19. From germline, CDR1 is SGHTA and CDR2 FQGNSA. V was trimmed by 5 bases and J by 7 bases, leaving 23 bases between them. This CDR3 is built from 16 residues. Original methodology: Amplification of reference gene primers was used by the study to estimate nucleated cell counts. TCRdb's table, derived via immunoSEQ multiplex PCR, lists solely in-frame clones and lacks some. That table furnishes V, J and clone size, whereas the DNA furnished D and trimming. The sample has some 150,000 clones, around nine tenths seen once.

Sequencing was performed on peripheral blood. This clonotype was sampled from a woman in her seventies with acute or convalescent COVID-19. This chain links TRBV7-2 with TRBJ1-2; TRBD1 is a possible D gene (5 bases). CDR3 nucleotide sequence: TGTGCCAGCAGCCCCCCCCAGGGTAGGGCCCCCTTTGGCTACACCTTC. Amino acid sequence: CASSPPQGRAPFGYTF. Full variable domain (missing parts from reference TRBV7-2 and TRBJ1-2): GAGVSQSPSNKVTEKGKDVELRCDPISGHTALYWYRQSLGQGLEFLIYFQGNSAPDKSGLPSDRFSAERTGGSVSTLTIQRTQQEDSAVYLCASSPPQGRAPFGYTFGSGTRLTVV.